The clone carrying this T cell receptor (beta chain) was seen a single time. Its antigen is undetermined. This sample was included in a study of identifying expanded T cells in peripheral blood. Generated by immunoSEQ multiplex PCR, the TCRdb table keeps only in-frame clones and is missing some. Of over 85,000 clones listed, approximately 88% are singletons. Study-level findings and limits: Technical replicates showed around 1.3 changed clones; approximately 2 weeks 15 to 20; four weeks 19.

Per the germline V gene, CDR1 is SNHLY and CDR2 is FYNNEI. CDR3 length equals 14 residues. Trimming shortened V by 8 bases and J by 7 bases, and 15 bases separated the two germline ends. What was sequenced was blood. The sequence was obtained from a person aged 18-69 years in good health. This rearrangement joins TRBV2 to TRBJ1-6, with D possibly TRBD1 on 5 matching bases. The CDR3 DNA follows: TGTGCCAGCGGAGAGGGCAGGGTAAATTCACCCCTCCACTTT. Residues: CASGEGRVNSPLHF.